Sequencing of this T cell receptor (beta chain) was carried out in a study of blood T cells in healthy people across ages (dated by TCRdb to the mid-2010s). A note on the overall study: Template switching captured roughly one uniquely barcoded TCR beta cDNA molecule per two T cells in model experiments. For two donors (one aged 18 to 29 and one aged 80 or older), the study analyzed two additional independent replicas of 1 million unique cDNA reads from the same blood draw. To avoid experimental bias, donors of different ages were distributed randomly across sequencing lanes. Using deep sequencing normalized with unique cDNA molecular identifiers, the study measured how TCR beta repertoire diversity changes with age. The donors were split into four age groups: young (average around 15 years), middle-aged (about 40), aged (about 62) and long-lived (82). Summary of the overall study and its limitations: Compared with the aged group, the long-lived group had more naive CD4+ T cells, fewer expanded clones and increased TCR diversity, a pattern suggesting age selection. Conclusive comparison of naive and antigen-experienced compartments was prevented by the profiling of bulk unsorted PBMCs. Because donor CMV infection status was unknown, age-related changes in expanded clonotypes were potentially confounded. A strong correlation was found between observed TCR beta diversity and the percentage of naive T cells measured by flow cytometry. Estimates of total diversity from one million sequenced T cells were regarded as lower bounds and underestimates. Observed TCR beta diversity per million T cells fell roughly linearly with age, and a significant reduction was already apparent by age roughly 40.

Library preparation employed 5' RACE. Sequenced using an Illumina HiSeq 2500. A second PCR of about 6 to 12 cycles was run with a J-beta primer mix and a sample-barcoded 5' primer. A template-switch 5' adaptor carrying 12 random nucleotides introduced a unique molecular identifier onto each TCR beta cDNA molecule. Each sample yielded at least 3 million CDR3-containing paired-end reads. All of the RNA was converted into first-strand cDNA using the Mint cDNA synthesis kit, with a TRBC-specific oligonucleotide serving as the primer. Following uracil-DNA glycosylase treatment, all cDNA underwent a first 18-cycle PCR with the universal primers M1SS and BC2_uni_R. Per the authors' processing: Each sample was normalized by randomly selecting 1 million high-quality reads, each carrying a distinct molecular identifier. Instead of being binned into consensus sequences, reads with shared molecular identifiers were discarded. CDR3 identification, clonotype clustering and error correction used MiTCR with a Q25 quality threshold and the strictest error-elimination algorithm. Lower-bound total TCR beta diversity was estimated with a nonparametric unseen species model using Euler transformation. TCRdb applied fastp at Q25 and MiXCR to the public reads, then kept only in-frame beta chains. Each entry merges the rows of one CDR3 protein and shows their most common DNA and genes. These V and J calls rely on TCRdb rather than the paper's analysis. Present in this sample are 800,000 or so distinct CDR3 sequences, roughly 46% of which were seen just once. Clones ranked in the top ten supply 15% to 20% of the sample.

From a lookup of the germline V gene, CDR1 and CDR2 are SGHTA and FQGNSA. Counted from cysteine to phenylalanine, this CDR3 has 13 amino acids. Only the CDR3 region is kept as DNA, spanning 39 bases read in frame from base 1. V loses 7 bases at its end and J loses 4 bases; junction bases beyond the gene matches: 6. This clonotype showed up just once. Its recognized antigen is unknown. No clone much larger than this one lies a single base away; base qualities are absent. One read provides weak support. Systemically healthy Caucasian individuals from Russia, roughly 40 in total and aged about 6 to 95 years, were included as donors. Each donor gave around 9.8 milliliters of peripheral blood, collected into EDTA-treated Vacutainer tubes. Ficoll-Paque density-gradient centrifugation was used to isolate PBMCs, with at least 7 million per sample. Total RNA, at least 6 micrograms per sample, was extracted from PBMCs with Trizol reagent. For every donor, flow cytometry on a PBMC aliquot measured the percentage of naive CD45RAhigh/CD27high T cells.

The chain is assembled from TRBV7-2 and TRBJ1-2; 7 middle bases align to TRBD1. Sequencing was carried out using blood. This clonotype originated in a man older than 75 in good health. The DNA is TGTGCCAGCAAGGGGGGACAGACCTATGGCTACACCTTC. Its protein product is CASKGGQTYGYTF.